One sample yielded the 6 T cell receptor beta chains listed below, sequenced in a study of T cells in tuberculosis. The assay was immunoSEQ multiplex PCR, and TCRdb's table has in-frame clones only and misses some. The table records around 35,000 clones, about 94% of them present only once. Input material: PBMCs. Source of these receptors: a donor under 30 with latent tuberculosis or without tuberculosis infection.

The chain is built from TRBV5-1 and TRBJ1-5; D might be TRBD1 (5 bases). The CDR3 runs to 14 residues. V lost 3 bases, J lost 3 bases, and 10 bases lay in between. Germline V gene sequence: CDR1 SGHRS, CDR2 YFSETQ. This CDR3 is CASSSDSPNQPQHF. CDR3 nucleotides: TGCGCCAGCAGCTCAGACAGTCCCAATCAGCCCCAGCATTTT.

The rearrangement links TRBV12-5 to TRBJ2-7; weak D call: TRBD2 (6 bases). Trimming took off 0 bases at V and 1 base at J, with 16 bases between the two ends. The germline V gene encodes CDR1 LGHNT and CDR2 FRNRAP. The CDR3 totals 17 residues. This CDR3 reads CASGLVTKDGGSYEQYF. The CDR3, as DNA: TGTGCTAGTGGTTTGGTAACCAAAGACGGGGGATCCTACGAGCAGTACTTC.

DNA of the CDR3: TGTGCCAGCAGTGAAGCGTGGACAGGGGAGAACAATGAGCAGTTCTTC. Its translation is CASSEAWTGENNEQFF. The chain employs TRBV2 and TRBJ2-1; TRBD1 agrees at 9 bases. This CDR3 region has 16 residues. V lost 0 bases, J lost 5 bases, and 5 bases stayed unmatched. Germline V CDR1 and CDR2: SNHLY, FYNNEI.

The chain joins TRBV5-1 to TRBJ2-5; D is possibly TRBD1 (6 bases). Germline lookup yields CDR1 SGHRS and CDR2 YFSETQ. This CDR3 has 15 amino acids. V dropped 5 bases and J dropped 5 bases, with 19 bases sitting between them. As DNA, the CDR3 is TGCGCCAGCAGTCCGAACAGGGCGATAGGCGAGACCCAGTACTTC. It is translated as CASSPNRAIGETQYF.

The chain couples TRBV6-5 to TRBJ1-1; tentatively, D is TRBD1 (6 bases). Per germline, CDR1 MNHEY and CDR2 SVGAGI. V was clipped by 6 bases and J by 7 bases, with 12 bases between them. This CDR3 is 12 amino acids long. CDR3 protein: CASSLRGNEAFF. The CDR3 DNA reads as TGTGCCAGCAGCTTAAGGGGGAATGAAGCTTTCTTT.

This clone has only one observation. The chain has TRBV27 and TRBJ1-2, with 9 bases identical to TRBD1. The CDR3 has 16 amino acids. In germline, CDR1 is MNHEY, CDR2 SMNVEV (reference sequence). J was trimmed by 3 bases and V by 3 bases; bases with no gene match: 8. The CDR3 reads CASSFLPGQGDYGYTF. The CDR3 DNA reads as TGTGCCAGCAGTTTCCTGCCGGGACAGGGAGACTATGGCTACACCTTC.